This T cell receptor (beta chain) was identified during a study of control samples from healthy donors and cancer patients. Only a few counts were recorded for this clone. Assay: immunoSEQ multiplex PCR; the TCRdb copy retains only in-frame clones and omits some. The sample lists 90,000 to 100,000 clones, 79% seen once, with roughly a tenth in the top ten. The germline V and J ends were trimmed by 5 bases and 3 bases, with 5 bases remaining between them. The length of the CDR3 is 11 residues. In germline, CDR1 is SNHLY, CDR2 FYNNEI. This TCR came from a woman aged 30 to 39 in good health. Sequenced sample: blood. J is TRBJ2-7 and V is TRBV2; no clear D. This CDR3 is CASSFDYEQYF. The CDR3 DNA is TGTGCCAGCAGTTTCGACTACGAGCAGTACTTC.